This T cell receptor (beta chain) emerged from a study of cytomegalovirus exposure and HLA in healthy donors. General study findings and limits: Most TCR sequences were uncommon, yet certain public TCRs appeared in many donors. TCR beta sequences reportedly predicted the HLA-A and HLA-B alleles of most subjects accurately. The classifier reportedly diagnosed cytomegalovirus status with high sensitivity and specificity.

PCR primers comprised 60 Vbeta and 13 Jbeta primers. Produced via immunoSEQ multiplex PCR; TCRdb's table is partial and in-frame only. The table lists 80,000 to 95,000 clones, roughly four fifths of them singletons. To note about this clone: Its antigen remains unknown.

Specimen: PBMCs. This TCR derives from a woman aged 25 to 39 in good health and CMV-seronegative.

The CDR3 loop is CASSTAGDNEQFF. The CDR3 nucleotides are TGTGCCAGCAGTACAGCGGGAGATAATGAGCAGTTCTTC. The chain has TRBV28 and TRBJ2-1; the match to TRBD2 covers 8 bases. After removal of 5 bases from V and 7 bases from J, the junction contained 4 bases not matched to a gene. Germline assignment: CDR1 MDHEN and CDR2 SYDVKM. The length of the CDR3 is 13 residues.